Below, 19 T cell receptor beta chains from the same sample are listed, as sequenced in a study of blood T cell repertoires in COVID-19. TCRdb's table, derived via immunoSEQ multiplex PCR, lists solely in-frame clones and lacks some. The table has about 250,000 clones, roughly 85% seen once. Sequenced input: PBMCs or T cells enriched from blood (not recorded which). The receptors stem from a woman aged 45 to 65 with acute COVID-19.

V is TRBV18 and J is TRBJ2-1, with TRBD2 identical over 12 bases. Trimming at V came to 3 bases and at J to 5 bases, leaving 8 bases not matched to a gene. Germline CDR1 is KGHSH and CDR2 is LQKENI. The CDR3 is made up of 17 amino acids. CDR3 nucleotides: TGTGCCAGCTCACCTAGACGACTAGCGGGGGACCACAATGAGCAGTTCTTC. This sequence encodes CASSPRRLAGDHNEQFF.

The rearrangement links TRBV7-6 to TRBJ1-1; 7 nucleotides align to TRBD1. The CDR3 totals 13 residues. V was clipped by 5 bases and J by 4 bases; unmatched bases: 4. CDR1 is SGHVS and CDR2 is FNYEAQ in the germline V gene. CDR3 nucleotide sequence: TGTGCCAGCAGCCGACAGGGAGCCACTGAAGCTTTCTTT. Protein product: CASSRQGATEAFF.

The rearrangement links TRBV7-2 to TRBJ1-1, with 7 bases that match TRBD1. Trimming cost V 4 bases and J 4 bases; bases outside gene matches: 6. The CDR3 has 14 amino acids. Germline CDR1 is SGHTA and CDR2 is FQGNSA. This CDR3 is CASSSWTGRTEAFF. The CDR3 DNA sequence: TGTGCCAGCAGCTCCTGGACAGGCCGCACTGAAGCTTTCTTT.

CDR3 nucleotides: TGTGCCAGCAGTCAAACCGACAGGACAGAAAAACTGTTTTTT. It encodes CASSQTDRTEKLFF. The rearrangement uses TRBV9 and TRBJ1-4; TRBD1 might be the D (6 bases). The CDR3 consists of 14 residues. In germline, CDR1 is SGDLS, CDR2 YYNGEE. The V end was cut by 5 bases, the J end by 8 bases, with 16 bases between.

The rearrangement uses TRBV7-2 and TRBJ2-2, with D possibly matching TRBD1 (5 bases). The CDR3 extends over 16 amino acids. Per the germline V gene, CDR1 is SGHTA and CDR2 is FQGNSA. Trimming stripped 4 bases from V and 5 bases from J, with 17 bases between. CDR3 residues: CASSYPSKQATGELFF. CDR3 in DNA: TGTGCCAGCAGCTACCCTTCGAAACAGGCTACCGGGGAGCTGTTTTTT.

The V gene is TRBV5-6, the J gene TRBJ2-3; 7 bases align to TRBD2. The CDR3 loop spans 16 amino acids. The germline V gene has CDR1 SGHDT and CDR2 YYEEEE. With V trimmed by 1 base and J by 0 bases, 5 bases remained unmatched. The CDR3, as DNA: TGTGCCAGCAGCTTGCAACCTAGCGGTAGCACAGATACGCAGTATTTT. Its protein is CASSLQPSGSTDTQYF.

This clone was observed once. CDR3: CASSSGHNYGYTF. In DNA form, the CDR3 reads TGTGCCAGCAGTTCGGGACACAACTATGGCTACACCTTC. The chain couples TRBV12-3 or TRBV12-4 to TRBJ1-2; weak D call: TRBD1 (6 bases). The CDR3 is 13 residues long. The V and J ends lost 4 bases and 2 bases respectively, with 8 bases between them.

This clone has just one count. The CDR3: CASSLASYNEQFF. DNA of the CDR3: TGTGCCAGCAGCTTGGCTAGCTACAATGAGCAGTTCTTC. The rearrangement uses TRBV5-4 and TRBJ2-1; D unresolved. The ends were cut back, 0 bases at V and 3 bases at J, with 4 bases in the middle. Germline V gives CDR1 SGHNT, CDR2 YYREEE (reference sequence). CDR3 length: 13 residues.

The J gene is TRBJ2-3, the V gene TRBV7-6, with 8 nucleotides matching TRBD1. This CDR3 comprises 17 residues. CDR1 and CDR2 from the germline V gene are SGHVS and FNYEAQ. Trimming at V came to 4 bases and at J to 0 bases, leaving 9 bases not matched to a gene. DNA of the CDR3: TGTGCCAGCAGCTCCTTTTCCGGGACAGGCAGCACAGATACGCAGTATTTT. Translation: CASSSFSGTGSTDTQYF.

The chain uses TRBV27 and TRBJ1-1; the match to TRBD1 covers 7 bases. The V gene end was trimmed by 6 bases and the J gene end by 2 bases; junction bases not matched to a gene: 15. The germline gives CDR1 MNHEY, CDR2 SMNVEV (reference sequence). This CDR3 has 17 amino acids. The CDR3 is CASSLVTLDRANTEAFF. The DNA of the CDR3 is TGTGCCAGCAGCCTAGTTACCCTCGACAGGGCCAACACTGAAGCTTTCTTT.

CDR3 residues: CASSKDPNRGYTGELFF. DNA for the CDR3: TGTGCCAGCAGTAAAGACCCGAACAGGGGGTACACCGGGGAGCTGTTTTTT. The chain is built from TRBV6-1 and TRBJ2-2, with TRBD1 matching over 8 bases. Unmatched junction bases numbered 11, after V lost 5 bases and J lost 3 bases. Germline lookup yields CDR1 MNHNS and CDR2 SASEGT. This CDR3 comprises 17 residues.

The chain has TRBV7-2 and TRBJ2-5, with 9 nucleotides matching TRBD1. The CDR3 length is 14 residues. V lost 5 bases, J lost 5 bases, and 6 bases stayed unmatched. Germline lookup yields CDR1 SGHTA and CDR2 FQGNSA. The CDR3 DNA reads TGTGCCAGCAGCAGGACAGGGGTTAGGGAGACCCAGTACTTC. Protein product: CASSRTGVRETQYF.

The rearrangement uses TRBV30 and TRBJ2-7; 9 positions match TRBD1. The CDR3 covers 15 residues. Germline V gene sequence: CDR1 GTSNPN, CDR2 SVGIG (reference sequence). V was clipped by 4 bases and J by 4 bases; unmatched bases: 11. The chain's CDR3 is CAWNNAGQGEYEQYF. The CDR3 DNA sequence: TGTGCCTGGAACAATGCGGGACAGGGAGAATACGAGCAGTACTTC.

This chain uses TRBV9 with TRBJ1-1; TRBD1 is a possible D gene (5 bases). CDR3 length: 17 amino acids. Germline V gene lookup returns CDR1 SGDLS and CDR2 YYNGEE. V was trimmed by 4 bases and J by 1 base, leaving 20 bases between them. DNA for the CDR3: TGTGCCAGCAGCCTCGTAGGACACCAACACCCGAACACTGAAGCTTTCTTT. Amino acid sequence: CASSLVGHQHPNTEAFF.

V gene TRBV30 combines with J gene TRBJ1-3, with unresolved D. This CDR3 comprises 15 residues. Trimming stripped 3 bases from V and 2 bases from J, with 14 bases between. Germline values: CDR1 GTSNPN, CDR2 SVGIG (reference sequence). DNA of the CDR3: TGTGCCTGGAGCGCAAAACAGACAACTGGAAACACCATATATTTT. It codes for CAWSAKQTTGNTIYF.

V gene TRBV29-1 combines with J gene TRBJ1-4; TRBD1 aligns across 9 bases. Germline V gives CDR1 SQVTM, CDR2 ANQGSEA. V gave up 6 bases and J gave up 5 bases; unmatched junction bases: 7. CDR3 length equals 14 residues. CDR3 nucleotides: TGCAGCGTCGCGACCGGGACAGGGAATGAAAAACTGTTTTTT. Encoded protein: CSVATGTGNEKLFF. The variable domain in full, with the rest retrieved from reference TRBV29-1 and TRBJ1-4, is SAVISQKPSRDICQRGTSLTIQCQVDSQVTMMFWYRQQPGQSLTLIATANQGSEATYESGFVIDKFPISRPNLTFSTLTVSNMSPEDSSIYLCSVATGTGNEKLFFGSGTQLSVL.

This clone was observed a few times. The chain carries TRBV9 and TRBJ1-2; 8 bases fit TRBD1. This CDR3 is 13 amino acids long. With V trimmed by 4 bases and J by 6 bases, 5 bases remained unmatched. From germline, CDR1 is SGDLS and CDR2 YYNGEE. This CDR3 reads CASSRVTGDGYTF. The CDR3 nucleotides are TGTGCCAGCAGCCGGGTGACAGGGGATGGCTACACCTTC.

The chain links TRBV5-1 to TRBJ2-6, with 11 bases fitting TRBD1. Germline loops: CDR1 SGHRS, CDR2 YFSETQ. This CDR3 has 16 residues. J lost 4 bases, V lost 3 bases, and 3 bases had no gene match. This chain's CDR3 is CASSSDRGLGANVLTF. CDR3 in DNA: TGCGCCAGCAGCTCGGACAGGGGGCTCGGGGCCAACGTCCTGACTTTC.

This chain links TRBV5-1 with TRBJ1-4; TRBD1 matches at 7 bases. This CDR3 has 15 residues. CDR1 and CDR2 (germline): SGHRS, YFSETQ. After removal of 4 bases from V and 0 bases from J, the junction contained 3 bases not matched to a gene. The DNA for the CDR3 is TGCGCCAGCAGCATAGACAGGGCAACTAATGAAAAACTGTTTTTT. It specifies CASSIDRATNEKLFF.